The entry below gives a single T cell receptor (beta chain) sequence along with its context. As yet, its antigen is unknown. The repertoire was sequenced with immunoSEQ multiplex PCR; TCRdb's copy has only in-frame clones and lacks some. This sample has around 82,000 clones; about 88% occur once, and the top ten carry roughly 0.44%. Blood samples were obtained at baseline, cycle 4 day 1, and cycle 7 day 1. The data originate from a study of OX40 agonist ivuxolimab in advanced cancers. Study in general: Patients were dosed with the agonistic anti-OX40 (CD134) antibody ivuxolimab. Of the participants, more than 35% had some prior anti-PD-1, anti-PD-L1 or anti-CTLA-4 therapy, which was allowed.

Germline V CDR1 and CDR2: MNHNY, SVGAGI (reference sequence). The V and J ends lost 8 bases and 8 bases, in that order; junction bases with no gene match: 12. This CDR3 comprises 15 residues. Findings of the study overall: In general, CD8+ T cells held more expanded clones than CD4+ did, on average.

The chain is built from TRBV6-6 and TRBJ1-4, with 9 bases identical to TRBD1. This TCR derives from an adult with an advanced solid tumor such as melanoma, head and neck, liver or kidney cancer. The sequenced sample was CD4+ or CD8+ T cells sorted from blood, obtained in a trial of the OX40 agonist ivuxolimab. CDR3 DNA sequence: TGTGCCAGCCGTCTATCGGGACAGGGATCAGAAAAACTGTTTTTT. Its protein product is CASRLSGQGSEKLFF.